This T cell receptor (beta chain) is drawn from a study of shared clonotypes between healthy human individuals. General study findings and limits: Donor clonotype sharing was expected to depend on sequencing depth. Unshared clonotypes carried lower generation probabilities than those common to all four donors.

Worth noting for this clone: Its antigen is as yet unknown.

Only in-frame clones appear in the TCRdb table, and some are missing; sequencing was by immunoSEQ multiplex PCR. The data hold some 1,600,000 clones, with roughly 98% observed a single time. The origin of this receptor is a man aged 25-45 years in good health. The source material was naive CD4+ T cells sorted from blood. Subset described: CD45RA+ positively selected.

The CDR3 spells CASSEEAGSNQPQHF. CDR3 nucleotide sequence: TGTGCCAGCAGTGAAGAGGCGGGGAGCAATCAGCCCCAGCATTTT. The chain uses TRBV2 and TRBJ1-5, with D uncertain. CDR1 and CDR2 from the germline V gene are SNHLY and FYNNEI. Trimming cost V 1 base and J 1 base, with 8 bases left between them. The CDR3 runs to 15 residues.